The 4 T cell receptor beta chains listed next were all sequenced from one sample in a study of identical twins. TCRdb fed the 5' RACE reads into MiXCR, producing one record per CDR3 protein. There are approximately 140,000 distinct CDR3 sequences in the sample; roughly 3.5% occur only once, and roughly 8% lies in the top ten. Material: memory T cells sorted from blood. The receptors derive from a man aged 18 to 29 in good health.

This clonotype was counted ten times or more. This chain connects TRBV4-3 to TRBJ2-5; TRBD2 is a possible D gene (6 bases). There are 15 residues in the CDR3. V lost 4 bases to trimming and J lost 14 bases, with 26 bases between them. CDR1 is LGHNA and CDR2 is YSLEER in the germline V gene. The CDR3 DNA follows: TGCGCCAGCAGCCTTGTTGGGAGGAAACTCCGATCGGGATACTTC. It is translated as CASSLVGRKLRSGYF.

This clonotype came up many times. The CDR3 region has the DNA TGTGCCAGCAGCTTCGGTGCGGGGGTAGGGGGAAGCTACGAGCAGTACTTC. It encodes CASSFGAGVGGSYEQYF. The chain employs TRBV7-2 and TRBJ2-7, with D tentatively TRBD2 (7 bases). Looked up from germline, CDR1 is SGHTA and CDR2 is FQGNSA. Trimming removed 3 bases at V and 3 bases at J, with 21 bases between. The CDR3 covers 17 residues.

This clonotype was found many times. This chain links TRBV20-1 with TRBJ2-3; 15 bases map to TRBD2. Germline lookup yields CDR1 DFQATT and CDR2 SNEGSKA (reference sequence). The CDR3 is 15 amino acids. The junction had 3 bases not matched to a gene; V was cut back by 4 bases and J by 4 bases. The CDR3 loop is CSATGLAGGADTQYF. For the CDR3, the DNA is TGCAGTGCTACGGGACTAGCGGGAGGAGCAGATACGCAGTATTTT.

A note on this clonotype: With a much larger clone just one base away, this may be a read error. The rearrangement uses TRBV6-1 and TRBJ2-1, with 11 bases matching TRBD1. Germline CDR1 MNHNS, CDR2 SASEGT. V lost 5 bases to trimming and J lost 7 bases; unmatched junction nucleotides: 4. This CDR3 region has 14 residues. The CDR3: CASSLDRGLNEQFF. CDR3 nucleotide sequence: TGTGCCAGCAGTCTGGACAGGGGGCTGAATGAGCAGTTCTTC.